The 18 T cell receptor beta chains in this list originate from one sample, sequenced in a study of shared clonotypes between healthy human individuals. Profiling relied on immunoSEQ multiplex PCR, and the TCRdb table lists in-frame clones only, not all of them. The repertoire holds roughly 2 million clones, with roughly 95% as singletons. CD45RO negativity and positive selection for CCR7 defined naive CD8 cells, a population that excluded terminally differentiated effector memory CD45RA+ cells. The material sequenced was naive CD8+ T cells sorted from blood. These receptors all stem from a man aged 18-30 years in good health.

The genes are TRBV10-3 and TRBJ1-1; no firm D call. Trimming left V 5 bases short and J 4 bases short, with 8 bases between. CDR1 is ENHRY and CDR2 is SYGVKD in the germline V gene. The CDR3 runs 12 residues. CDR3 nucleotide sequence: TGTGCCATCAGTAGGGTGGGCACTGAAGCTTTCTTT. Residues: CAISRVGTEAFF.

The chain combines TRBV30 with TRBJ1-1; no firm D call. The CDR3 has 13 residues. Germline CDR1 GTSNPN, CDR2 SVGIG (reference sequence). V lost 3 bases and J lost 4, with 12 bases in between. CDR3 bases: TGTGCCTGGAGCCGCGCGGGGATCACTGAAGCTTTCTTT. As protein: CAWSRAGITEAFF.

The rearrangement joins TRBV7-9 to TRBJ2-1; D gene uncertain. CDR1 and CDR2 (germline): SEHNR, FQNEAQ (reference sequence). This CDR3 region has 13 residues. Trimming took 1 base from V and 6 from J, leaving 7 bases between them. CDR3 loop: CASSLVISNEQFF. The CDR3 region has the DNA TGTGCCAGCAGCTTAGTTATCTCCAATGAGCAGTTCTTC.

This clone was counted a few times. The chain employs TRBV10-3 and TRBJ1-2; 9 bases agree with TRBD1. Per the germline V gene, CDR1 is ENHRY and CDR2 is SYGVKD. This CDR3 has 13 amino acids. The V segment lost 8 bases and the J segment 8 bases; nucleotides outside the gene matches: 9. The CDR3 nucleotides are TGTGCCATCGACTTACAGGGGGCCGGGGGCTACACCTTC. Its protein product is CAIDLQGAGGYTF.

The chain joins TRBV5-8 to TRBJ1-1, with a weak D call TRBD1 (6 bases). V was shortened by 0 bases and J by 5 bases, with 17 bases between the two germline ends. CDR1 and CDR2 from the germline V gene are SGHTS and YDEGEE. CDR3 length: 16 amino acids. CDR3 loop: CASSLGLGGLVTEAFF. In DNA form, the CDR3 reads TGTGCCAGCAGCTTGGGTTTAGGGGGGCTGGTGACTGAAGCTTTCTTT.

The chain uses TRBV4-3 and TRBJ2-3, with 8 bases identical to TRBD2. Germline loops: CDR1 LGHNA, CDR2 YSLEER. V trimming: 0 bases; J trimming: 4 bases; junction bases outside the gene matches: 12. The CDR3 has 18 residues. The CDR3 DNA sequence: TGCGCCAGCAGCCAAGATGGGGGAGCGGGAGAGGTGGCAGATACGCAGTATTTT. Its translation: CASSQDGGAGEVADTQYF.

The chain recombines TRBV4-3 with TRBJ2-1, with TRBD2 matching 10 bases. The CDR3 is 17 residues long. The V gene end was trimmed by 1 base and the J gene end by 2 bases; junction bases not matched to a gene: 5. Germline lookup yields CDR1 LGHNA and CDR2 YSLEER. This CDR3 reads CASSQGAAGGPYNEQFF. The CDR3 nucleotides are TGCGCCAGCAGCCAAGGCGCAGCGGGAGGGCCCTACAATGAGCAGTTCTTC.

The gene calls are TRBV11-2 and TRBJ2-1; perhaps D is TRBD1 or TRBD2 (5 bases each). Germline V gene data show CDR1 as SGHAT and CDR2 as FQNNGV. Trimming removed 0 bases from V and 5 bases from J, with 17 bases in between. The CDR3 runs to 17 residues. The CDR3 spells CASSLDSGPPSNNEQFF. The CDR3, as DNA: TGTGCCAGCAGCTTAGATTCGGGGCCCCCATCCAACAATGAGCAGTTCTTC.

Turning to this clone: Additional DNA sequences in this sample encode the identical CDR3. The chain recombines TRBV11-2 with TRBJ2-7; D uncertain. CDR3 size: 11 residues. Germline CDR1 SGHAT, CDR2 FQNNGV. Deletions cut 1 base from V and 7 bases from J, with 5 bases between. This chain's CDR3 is CASSLVGEQYF. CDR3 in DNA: TGTGCCAGCAGCTTAGTTGGGGAGCAGTACTTC.

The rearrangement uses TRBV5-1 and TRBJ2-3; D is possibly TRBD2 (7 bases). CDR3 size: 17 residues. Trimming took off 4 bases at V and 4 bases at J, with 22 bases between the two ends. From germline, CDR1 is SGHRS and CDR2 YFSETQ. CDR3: CASSGSDSGVGADTQYF. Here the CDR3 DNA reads TGCGCCAGCAGCGGGTCGGACAGCGGGGTTGGTGCAGATACGCAGTATTTT.

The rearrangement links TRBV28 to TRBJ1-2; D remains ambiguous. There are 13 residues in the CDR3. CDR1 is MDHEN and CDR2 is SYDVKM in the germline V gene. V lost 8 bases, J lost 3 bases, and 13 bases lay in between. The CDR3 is CASGPTGDYGYTF. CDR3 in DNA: TGTGCCAGCGGCCCGACTGGGGACTATGGCTACACCTTC.

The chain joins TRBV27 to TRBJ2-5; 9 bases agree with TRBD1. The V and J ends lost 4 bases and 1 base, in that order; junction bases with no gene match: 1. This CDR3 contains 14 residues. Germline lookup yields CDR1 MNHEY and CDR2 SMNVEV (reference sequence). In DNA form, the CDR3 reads TGTGCCAGCAGTTCGGGACAGGGCCAAGAGACCCAGTACTTC. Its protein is CASSSGQGQETQYF.

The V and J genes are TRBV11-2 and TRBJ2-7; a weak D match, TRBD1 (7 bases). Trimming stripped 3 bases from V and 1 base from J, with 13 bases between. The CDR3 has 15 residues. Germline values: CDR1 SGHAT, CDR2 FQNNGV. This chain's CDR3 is CASSLFAGGSYEQYF. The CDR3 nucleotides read TGTGCCAGCAGCTTGTTCGCAGGGGGGTCCTACGAGCAGTACTTC.

In nucleotides, the CDR3 is TGTGCCAGCAGCTTGGACCGGGAAAGCTCCTATAATTCACCCCTCCACTTT. Translated, it gives CASSLDRESSYNSPLHF. This chain links TRBV5-6 with TRBJ1-6; D gene ambiguous. The CDR3 has 17 amino acids. The germline gives CDR1 SGHDT, CDR2 YYEEEE. V was cut by 0 bases and J by 0 bases, with 10 bases left in between.

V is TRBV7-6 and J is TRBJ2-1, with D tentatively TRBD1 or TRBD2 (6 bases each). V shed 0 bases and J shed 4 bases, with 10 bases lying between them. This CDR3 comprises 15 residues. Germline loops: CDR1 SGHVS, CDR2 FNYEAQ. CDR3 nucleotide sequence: TGTGCCAGCAGCTTAGCCGGGGGCTGGTACAATGAGCAGTTCTTC. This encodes CASSLAGGWYNEQFF.

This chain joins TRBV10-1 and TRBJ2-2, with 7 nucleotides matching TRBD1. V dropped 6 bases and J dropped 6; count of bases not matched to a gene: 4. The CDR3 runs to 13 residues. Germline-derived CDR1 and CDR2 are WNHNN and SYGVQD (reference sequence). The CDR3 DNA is TGCGCCAGCAGCGAAACAGGGGCCGGGGAGCTGTTTTTT. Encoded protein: CASSETGAGELFF.

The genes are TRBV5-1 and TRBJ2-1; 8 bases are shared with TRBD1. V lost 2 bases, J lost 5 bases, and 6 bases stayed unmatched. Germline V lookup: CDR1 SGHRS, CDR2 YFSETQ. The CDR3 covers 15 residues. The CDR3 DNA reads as TGCGCCAGCAGCTTCCGACAGGGGCAGGACAATGAGCAGTTCTTC. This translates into CASSFRQGQDNEQFF.

Here the CDR3 reads CASSLAGGRGGYGNQPQHF. The CDR3 DNA sequence: TGTGCCAGCAGCTTAGCTGGGGGGCGCGGTGGTTACGGCAATCAGCCCCAGCATTTT. The rearrangement links TRBV7-8 to TRBJ1-5, with D perhaps matching TRBD1 (6 bases). Germline V CDR1 and CDR2: SGHVS, FQNEAQ. Trimming took 0 bases from V and 2 from J, leaving 20 bases between them. CDR3 size: 19 residues.